Presented here are 18 T cell receptor beta chains from one specimen sequenced in a study of cytomegalovirus exposure and HLA in healthy donors. The PCR made use of 60 Vbeta and 13 Jbeta primers. Assay: immunoSEQ multiplex PCR; the TCRdb copy retains only in-frame clones and omits some. Among some 76,000 clones, less than 85% were seen once, and the ten largest hold 2.4%. The specimen sequenced was PBMCs. The receptor source for this set is a woman aged 50 to 60 in good health and CMV-seronegative.

J is TRBJ2-7 and V is TRBV5-1; 11 nucleotides agree with TRBD2. V was pared by 3 bases and J by 1 base, with 6 bases of the junction left unmatched. Germline V gene data show CDR1 as SGHRS and CDR2 as YFSETQ. The CDR3 is made up of 16 amino acids. The CDR3 DNA follows: TGCGCCAGCAGCTACCTACTAGCGGGAGTTTCCTACGAGCAGTACTTC. Amino acid sequence: CASSYLLAGVSYEQYF. Combining the CDR3 with reference TRBV5-1 and TRBJ2-7 gives the whole variable domain KAGVTQTPRYLIKTRGQQVTLSCSPISGHRSVSWYQQTPGQGLQFLFEYFSETQRNKGNFPGRFSGRQFSNSRSEMNVSTLELGDSALYLCASSYLLAGVSYEQYFGPGTRLTVT.

This chain joins TRBV4-3 and TRBJ2-5; 10 nucleotides match TRBD2. J was trimmed by 0 bases and V by 2 bases; bases with no gene match: 9. The CDR3 is 18 residues long. Germline CDR1 reads LGHNA; CDR2 reads YSLEER. The chain's CDR3 is CASSQSGGASGYQETQYF. For the CDR3, the DNA is TGCGCCAGCAGCCAAAGCGGGGGGGCTAGCGGGTACCAAGAGACCCAGTACTTC.

The chain joins TRBV11-2 to TRBJ2-1; 8 bases are a match to TRBD1. Germline V gives CDR1 SGHAT, CDR2 FQNNGV. V gave up 5 bases and J gave up 7 bases; unmatched junction bases: 7. CDR3 length equals 14 residues. CDR3: CASSPRQGKNEQFF. CDR3 nucleotide sequence: TGTGCCAGCAGCCCCCGACAGGGGAAGAATGAGCAGTTCTTC.

This chain links TRBV6-4 with TRBJ2-3; 8 nucleotides match TRBD2. CDR3 length: 15 residues. V trimming: 4 bases; J trimming: 6 bases; junction bases outside the gene matches: 9. In germline, CDR1 is MRHNA, CDR2 SNTAGT. The chain's CDR3 is CASSGAGVSGDTQYF. The DNA of the CDR3 is TGTGCCAGCAGTGGAGCGGGAGTCTCCGGCGATACGCAGTATTTT.

V usage is TRBV28 and J usage is TRBJ2-1, with TRBD2 identical over 8 bases. The V and J ends lost 5 bases and 4 bases, in that order; junction bases with no gene match: 13. CDR3 length: 17 amino acids. Per germline, CDR1 MDHEN and CDR2 SYDVKM. CDR3: CASSRPIGAGGYNEQFF. The CDR3 bases are TGTGCCAGCAGTCGTCCGATAGGGGCGGGAGGTTACAATGAGCAGTTCTTC.

This chain connects TRBV19 to TRBJ1-5, with a tentative D call TRBD1 (5 bases). The germline gives CDR1 LNHDA, CDR2 SQIVND (reference sequence). Trimming stripped 2 bases from V and 0 bases from J, with 11 bases between. The CDR3 spans 16 residues. The CDR3 sequence is CASSISPRASNQPQHF. The CDR3 bases are TGTGCCAGTAGTATATCCCCCAGGGCTAGCAATCAGCCCCAGCATTTT.

Only one count was recorded for this clone. The J gene is TRBJ1-4, the V gene TRBV18; TRBD1 matches 7 bases. CDR1 KGHSH and CDR2 LQKENI come from the germline V gene. Trimming removed 3 bases from V and 7 bases from J; junction bases left unmatched: 11. The CDR3 is 16 residues long. The CDR3 nucleotides read TGTGCCAGCTCACCCTTGACAGGGATCGGAGGTGAAAAACTGTTTTTT. Translation: CASSPLTGIGGEKLFF.

The chain carries TRBV7-2 and TRBJ1-2; the match to TRBD1 covers 7 bases. Unmatched junction bases numbered 10, after V lost 4 bases and J lost 5 bases. This CDR3 is built from 15 residues. Germline V lookup: CDR1 SGHTA, CDR2 FQGNSA. CDR3: CASSSNRGYPYGYTF. Written as DNA, the CDR3 is TGTGCCAGCAGCTCAAACAGGGGCTACCCATATGGCTACACCTTC.

The chain has TRBV6-1 and TRBJ2-3; a weak D match, TRBD2 (5 bases). This CDR3 contains 15 residues. Trimming removed 2 bases at V and 3 bases at J, with 12 bases between. Germline-derived CDR1 and CDR2 are MNHNS and SASEGT. CDR3: CASSERERFTDTQYF. CDR3 in DNA: TGTGCCAGCAGTGAAAGGGAGCGGTTTACAGATACGCAGTATTTT.

The chain employs TRBV28 and TRBJ2-5; maybe TRBD2 (5 bases). The CDR3 spans 13 residues. Germline CDR1 is MDHEN and CDR2 is SYDVKM. The V and J ends lost 2 bases and 5 bases respectively, with 9 bases between them. CDR3 amino acids: CASSLDTGETQYF. The CDR3 DNA is TGTGCCAGCAGTTTAGACACGGGGGAGACCCAGTACTTC.

Here the CDR3 reads CASSLRSSYNEQFF. The DNA for the CDR3 is TGTGCCAGCAGTTTAAGGAGCTCCTACAATGAGCAGTTCTTC. V usage is TRBV27 and J usage is TRBJ2-1; no clear D gene. The V gene's germline CDR1 is MNHEY and CDR2 SMNVEV (reference sequence). The CDR3 runs to 14 residues. V lost 2 bases and J 0 bases, leaving 5 bases between the germline ends.

The chain combines TRBV5-4 with TRBJ2-3, with D possibly TRBD1 on 6 matching bases. This CDR3 has 15 amino acids. Germline V lookup: CDR1 SGHNT, CDR2 YYREEE (reference sequence). V was cut by 3 bases and J by 3 bases, with 14 bases left in between. CDR3 loop: CASSSGTGLTDTQYF. The DNA of the CDR3 is TGTGCCAGCAGCTCGGGAACAGGGCTGACAGATACGCAGTATTTT.

This rearrangement joins TRBV2 to TRBJ1-2; D gene uncertain. This CDR3 contains 12 residues. With 5 bases removed from V and 0 bases from J, the gap between germline ends came to 4 bases. In germline, CDR1 is SNHLY, CDR2 FYNNEI. The CDR3 region has the DNA TGTGCCAGCAGTTCTACTAACTATGGCTACACCTTC. It translates to CASSSTNYGYTF. Based on the CDR3 plus reference TRBV2 and TRBJ1-2, the full variable domain is EPEVTQTPSHQVTQMGQEVILRCVPISNHLYFYWYRQILGQKVEFLVSFYNNEISEKSEIFDDQFSVERPDGSNFTLKIRSTKLEDSAMYFCASSSTNYGYTFGSGTRLTVV.

The chain combines TRBV28 with TRBJ1-5; D possibly corresponds to TRBD1 (6 bases). V lost 3 bases to trimming and J lost 11 bases, with 26 bases between them. The germline V gene encodes CDR1 MDHEN and CDR2 SYDVKM. The CDR3 extends over 17 amino acids. This chain's CDR3 is CASSLGENRAFNEAQHF. The DNA of the CDR3 is TGTGCCAGCAGTTTGGGGGAGAACAGGGCGTTTAATGAGGCCCAGCATTTT.

This clone was found a few times. V is TRBV4-2 and J is TRBJ2-7; TRBD1 agrees at 9 bases. V was pared by 3 bases and J by 3 bases, with 3 bases of the junction left unmatched. The CDR3 runs 14 residues. Germline V gene sequence: CDR1 LGHNA, CDR2 YNFKEQ. The CDR3 reads CASSQGTGRYEQYF. As DNA, the CDR3 is TGTGCCAGCAGCCAGGGGACAGGGCGCTACGAGCAGTACTTC.

The gene calls are TRBV6-1 and TRBJ2-1, with 9 positions matching TRBD1. There are 13 residues in the CDR3. J gave up 10 bases and V 6 bases, and 7 bases lay outside the gene matches. Germline CDR1 reads MNHNS; CDR2 reads SASEGT. The CDR3 nucleotides read TGTGCCAGCAGAGGACAGGGGCTAACCGAGCAGTTCTTC. This translates into CASRGQGLTEQFF.

V is TRBV5-4 and J is TRBJ1-1; 8 nucleotides match TRBD1. Trimming removed 4 bases from V and 5 bases from J; junction bases left unmatched: 4. The CDR3 is made up of 13 amino acids. Per germline, CDR1 SGHNT and CDR2 YYREEE (reference sequence). This chain's CDR3 is CASSGRQGTEAFF. CDR3 nucleotides: TGTGCCAGCAGCGGCAGACAGGGGACTGAAGCTTTCTTT.

This chain uses TRBV19 with TRBJ2-7, with D possibly TRBD1 on 6 matching bases. The germline V gene has CDR1 LNHDA and CDR2 SQIVND (reference sequence). Trimming took off 3 bases at V and 6 bases at J, with 12 bases between the two ends. This CDR3 is 13 amino acids long. The CDR3 sequence is CASSILEGGEQYF. Written as DNA, the CDR3 is TGTGCCAGTAGTATCTTAGAAGGGGGCGAGCAGTACTTC.